This entry lists 20 T cell receptor beta chains sequenced from one sample in a study of a mutant IDH1 vaccine in newly diagnosed glioma. Time point indicated: baseline, week 1 (first vaccination visit). Specified treatment: pre-vaccination baseline after standard-of-care therapy. Repertoires were generated with immunoSEQ multiplex PCR, while TCRdb's copy carries only in-frame clones and drops some. Among over 75,000 clones, around 90% were seen once, and the ten largest hold around 0.6%. The sample consisted of PBMCs, taken from a glioma patient treated with radiotherapy, temozolomide or both. These receptors were obtained from a woman aged 45-60 years with glioma.

As DNA, the CDR3 is TGTGCCAGCAGTTGGCCGGGACTAGCGCTACTCCCCTCCTACGAGCAGTACTTC. Protein product: CASSWPGLALLPSYEQYF. This chain uses TRBV27 with TRBJ2-7; 10 bases are a match to TRBD2. Germline-derived CDR1 and CDR2 are MNHEY and SMNVEV (reference sequence). The V and J ends lost 4 bases and 0 bases, in that order; junction bases with no gene match: 12. CDR3 length equals 18 residues.

This clone was seen once. The gene calls are TRBV2 and TRBJ1-2; D ambiguous. CDR3 length: 12 amino acids. The germline CDR1 and CDR2 sequences are SNHLY and FYNNEI. Deletions cut 10 bases from V and 5 bases from J, with 14 bases between. In DNA, the CDR3 is TGTGCCACCCAACGTCGGGGTTATGGCTACACCTTC. It yields the protein CATQRRGYGYTF.

The V and J genes are TRBV11-2 and TRBJ2-5; D may be TRBD2 (6 bases). V lost 4 bases and J 4 bases, leaving 10 bases between the germline ends. This CDR3 has 13 residues. The germline gives CDR1 SGHAT, CDR2 FQNNGV. CDR3 protein: CASSSSVRETQYF. The CDR3 nucleotides read TGTGCCAGCAGCTCTAGCGTGCGAGAGACCCAGTACTTC.

The chain uses TRBV28 and TRBJ2-5; 9 nucleotides match TRBD2. The germline CDR1 and CDR2 sequences are MDHEN and SYDVKM. The CDR3 consists of 15 residues. After removal of 4 bases from V and 1 base from J, the junction contained 4 bases not matched to a gene. The CDR3 region has the DNA TGTGCCAGCAGTTACCCGACTAGCGGCCAAGAGACCCAGTACTTC. Protein product: CASSYPTSGQETQYF.

Only one count was recorded for this clone. V is TRBV14 and J is TRBJ2-3; 8 bases map to TRBD2. CDR1 is SGHDN, CDR2 FVKESK, per germline. The CDR3 contains 17 residues. Trimming removed 4 bases from V and 0 bases from J; junction bases left unmatched: 9. CDR3 nucleotide sequence: TGTGCCAGCAGCCCTAGGCGTCCGGGAGGGAGCACAGATACGCAGTATTTT. Its translation: CASSPRRPGGSTDTQYF.

The genes are TRBV5-1 and TRBJ2-5; 10 nucleotides match TRBD2. CDR1 and CDR2 (germline): SGHRS, YFSETQ. V was pared by 0 bases and J by 4 bases, with 6 bases of the junction left unmatched. This CDR3 spans 16 amino acids. The CDR3: CASSLVAGGQGETQYF. The CDR3 DNA reads TGCGCCAGCAGCTTGGTAGCGGGAGGCCAGGGAGAGACCCAGTACTTC.

The V gene is TRBV6-6, the J gene TRBJ2-3, with TRBD1 as a possible D gene (5 bases). Trimming stripped 2 bases from V and 5 bases from J, with 8 bases between. The germline V gene encodes CDR1 MNHNY and CDR2 SVGAGI (reference sequence). The CDR3 runs to 13 residues. CDR3 in amino acids: CASSYPGQDTQYF. CDR3 DNA: TGTGCCAGCAGTTACCCCGGACAAGATACGCAGTATTTT.

This sequence joins TRBV4-1 and TRBJ2-5; 16 bases agree with TRBD2. The DNA matches TRBJ2-7 better at its end, which makes the J call doubtful. CDR3 size: 16 residues. CDR1 and CDR2 (germline): MGHRA, YSYEKL. CDR3 nucleotide sequence: TGCGCCAGCAGCCCGGGACTAGCGGGAGGGTCCTACGAGCAGTACTTC. Protein sequence: CASSPGLAGGSYEQYF.

This chain uses TRBV28 with TRBJ1-2; D gene ambiguous. Trimming left V 7 bases short and J 3 bases short, with 15 bases between. Germline values: CDR1 MDHEN, CDR2 SYDVKM. The CDR3 totals 14 residues. The CDR3 protein is CASNQAGGYYGYTF. For the CDR3, the DNA is TGTGCCAGCAACCAGGCAGGAGGTTACTATGGCTACACCTTC.

The rearrangement links TRBV29-1 to TRBJ1-1; the D is unclear. V gave up 4 bases and J gave up 0 bases, with 18 bases separating them. This CDR3 is 16 amino acids long. CDR1 and CDR2 from the germline V gene are SQVTM and ANQGSEA. CDR3 in amino acids: CSVALRPGRMNTEAFF. Here the CDR3 DNA reads TGCAGCGTTGCCCTGAGACCGGGAAGAATGAACACTGAAGCTTTCTTT.

The chain combines TRBV5-1 with TRBJ2-3, with TRBD2 matching over 13 bases. The germline V gene has CDR1 SGHRS and CDR2 YFSETQ. The CDR3 loop spans 17 amino acids. Germline trimming cut 5 bases from V and 2 bases from J; bases unmatched to any gene: 8. CDR3 protein: CASRAPGLAGATDTQYF. CDR3 in DNA: TGCGCCAGCAGGGCCCCTGGACTAGCGGGAGCCACAGATACGCAGTATTTT.

CDR3 DNA sequence: TGTGCCAGCAGCCCATATCCAAGGACAGAGCTTAACTATGGCTACACCTTC. Residues: CASSPYPRTELNYGYTF. The chain recombines TRBV5-5 with TRBJ1-2, with a tentative D call TRBD1 (6 bases). The CDR3 consists of 17 residues. V lost 4 bases and J 1 base, leaving 20 bases between the germline ends. Germline CDR1 and CDR2: SGHKS and YYEKEE (reference sequence).

The V and J genes are TRBV11-2 and TRBJ2-1; TRBD2 agrees at 11 bases. J lost 7 bases, V lost 1 base, and 6 bases had no gene match. The CDR3 sequence is 16 residues long. Germline-derived CDR1 and CDR2 are SGHAT and FQNNGV. The CDR3 loop reads CASSLASGRMSNEQFF. In DNA form, the CDR3 reads TGTGCCAGCAGCTTAGCTAGCGGGAGGATGAGTAATGAGCAGTTCTTC.

The chain recombines TRBV7-6 with TRBJ2-7; D gene unclear. The CDR3 runs 14 residues. Germline CDR1 SGHVS, CDR2 FNYEAQ. Trimming took 0 bases from V and 3 from J, leaving 9 bases between them. CDR3 nucleotide sequence: TGTGCCAGCAGCTTAGCTCCGGACGGCTACGAGCAGTACTTC. It is translated as CASSLAPDGYEQYF.

This chain uses TRBV19 with TRBJ2-5; 8 nucleotides match TRBD1. The CDR3 spans 15 residues. Germline V CDR1 and CDR2: LNHDA, SQIVND (reference sequence). V lost 3 bases to trimming and J lost 2 bases; unmatched junction nucleotides: 5. CDR3 coding DNA: TGTGCCAGTAGTATGGGATACAGGGGGCAAGAGACCCAGTACTTC. It yields the protein CASSMGYRGQETQYF.

The V and J genes are TRBV28 and TRBJ1-2; D call uncertain. The CDR3 is 15 amino acids. Trimming left V 5 bases short and J 2 bases short, with 15 bases between. Germline V lookup: CDR1 MDHEN, CDR2 SYDVKM. The CDR3 loop is CASSSLGRVNYGYTF. The CDR3 DNA reads as TGTGCCAGCAGTAGCCTAGGGCGGGTGAACTATGGCTACACCTTC.

This chain joins TRBV28 and TRBJ1-1; no clear D. The CDR3 spans 14 residues. V lost 2 bases and J 1 base, leaving 8 bases between the germline ends. Germline V CDR1 and CDR2: MDHEN, SYDVKM. In DNA, the CDR3 is TGTGCCAGCAGTTTAACCCTTTCGAACACTGAAGCTTTCTTT. Translating gives CASSLTLSNTEAFF.

In DNA, the CDR3 is TGTGCCAGCAGCTTACAGGAGAACACTGAAGCTTTCTTT. It translates to CASSLQENTEAFF. The gene calls are TRBV7-9 and TRBJ1-1; D unresolved. CDR1 and CDR2 from the germline V gene are SEHNR and FQNEAQ (reference sequence). The CDR3 has 13 amino acids. The V end was cut by 2 bases, the J end by 1 base, with 5 bases between.

The chain employs TRBV30 and TRBJ1-4; D remains unclear. CDR3 length: 16 amino acids. Germline V gives CDR1 GTSNPN, CDR2 SVGIG (reference sequence). V shed 6 bases and J shed 5 bases, with 22 bases lying between them. CDR3 in DNA: TGTGCCTGCTCGCCGTCCGCGGGCCCAAAAAATGAAAAACTGTTTTTT. Amino acids: CACSPSAGPKNEKLFF.

The rearrangement uses TRBV19 and TRBJ1-4, with D unresolved. Germline V gene sequence: CDR1 LNHDA, CDR2 SQIVND (reference sequence). V gave up 8 bases and J gave up 8 bases, with 12 bases separating them. The CDR3 is 12 residues long. The CDR3 bases are TGTGCCAGTGACACCCGCGGCGAAAAACTGTTTTTT. This encodes CASDTRGEKLFF. The complete variable domain, with remaining parts taken from reference TRBV19 and TRBJ1-4, reads DGGITQSPKYLFRKEGQNVTLSCEQNLNHDAMYWYRQDPGQGLRLIYYSQIVNDFQKGDIAEGYSVSREKKESFPLTVTSAQKNPTAFYLCASDTRGEKLFFGSGTQLSVL.